Given below is one T cell receptor beta chain in context. The count of this clone is one. This receptor's antigen is unknown. The sample holds no much larger clone one base away, and base qualities are not on file. The data were obtained in a study of Ad26.COV2.S vaccination and SARS-CoV-2 variants (dated by TCRdb to the early 2020s). About the investigation overall: Vaccine-arm donors came from COV1001, a multicentre, randomized, double-blind, placebo-controlled phase I-IIa trial of Ad26.COV2.S in healthy adults. Ad26.COV2.S was administered intramuscularly at a dose of 5x10^10 or 1x10^11 viral particles, either as one shot or as two shots given 56 days apart. Sequencing of the TCRbeta repertoire served to evaluate the specificity and breadth of SARS-CoV-2-reactive T cell receptors following Ad26.COV2.S vaccination. A total of approximately 32 samples were included in the TCR-sequenced set, comprising about 20 Ad26.COV2.S vaccine recipients, 5 placebo recipients and 8 SARS-CoV-2 convalescent individuals. Participants in the trial were split at random into five groups of five each, receiving low-dose or high-dose Ad26.COV2.S once or twice, or else placebo on both occasions. Investigators did not know the trial group allocation while performing experiments and assessing outcomes. Paper-wide results and their limitations: It was noted by the authors that total T cell responses may have been underestimated by the TCR breadth and depth analyses. Substantial breadth of spike-specific CD8+ and CD4+ T cell responses was reported after vaccination. The study lacked the statistical power to compare responses across vaccine doses or regimens. Higher spike-specific TCR breadth was observed in Ad26.COV2.S recipients than in placebo recipients (P = 0.0014). Vaccine and placebo recipients had similar non-spike TCR breadth, a finding consistent with the vaccine containing only spike.

The CDR3 runs 15 residues from the cysteine to the valine. This entry keeps only the CDR3 DNA: 45 bases, framed from base 1. From V the trimming removes 5 bases and from J it removes 0 bases, while the gene matches leave 7 bases of the junction unaccounted for. CDR1 and CDR2 are drawn from the germline V gene: MNHNS, SASEGT. The immunoSEQ Assay was used to sequence TCRbeta CDR3 regions. After extraction, genomic DNA underwent amplification by bias-controlled multiplex PCR, followed by high-throughput sequencing. The paper's data handling went like this. Collapsing and filtering of sequences were performed to quantify the absolute abundance of each unique TCRbeta CDR3 region. Usable DNA was measured by amplifying reference genes present in all nucleated cells, and TCRbeta template counts were normalized to that usable DNA to estimate T cell fraction. Repertoire TCRs were annotated as SARS-CoV-2-specific by exact matching of V gene, CDR3 amino acid sequence and J gene to a known reactive TCR set. MIRA supplied the reference SARS-CoV-2 TCR set, which was filtered for enrichment in COVID-19-positive ImmuneCODE repertoires so that public or cross-reactive TCRs were removed. Based on the MIRA antigens, annotated TCRs were further analysed at the level of specific ORF or position within ORF. Breadth was defined as annotated unique rearrangements over total unique productive rearrangements; depth was the summed frequency of those rearrangements. TCR breadth was compared between groups using two-sided Wilcoxon rank-sum tests. This is the immuneACCESS table as TCRdb keeps it, with only in-frame sequences that have V and J called. A part of the clones is gone; compared with another copy, unresolved V genes explain less than half, and the rest is unexplained. V and J calls and clone size follow that table, whereas D and trimming were derived from the DNA. The sample contains around 450,000 clones, about 91% of them found a single time. Of the sample, roughly 2.5% is held by the ten largest clones.

The sample's treatment or condition label, in plain terms: approximately 18 received Ad26.COV2.S at low or high dose, single or two shots; a few received placebo; per-sample allocation not given. Repertoires of vaccine and placebo recipients were sequenced from samples taken on day 63 after the first injection. In Cohort 1b, around 23 adults aged 18-55 years were enrolled at a single site in Boston, USA, between 29 July and 7 August 2020. Ad26.COV2.S consisted of a replication-incompetent adenovirus type 26 vector by which a prefusion-stabilized SARS-CoV-2 spike protein from the original Wuhan strain was expressed.

The clonotype originates from a person between 18 and 65 years old who received the Ad26.COV2.S COVID-19 vaccine or a placebo. This chain joins TRBV6-1 to TRBJ2-7, with 7 central nucleotides matching TRBD2. Here the sequenced sample was peripheral blood, taken in a trial of Ad26.COV2.S vaccine versus placebo. The DNA sequence is given as TGTGCCAGCAGTACAACTAGCGTGCCCTCCTACGAGCAGTACGTC. It codes for CASSTTSVPSYEQYV.